One and the same sample provided the 15 T cell receptor beta chains below, sequenced in a study of identical twins. Using its own MiXCR run on the 5' RACE reads, TCRdb lists one record per CDR3 protein. The table has 450,000 to 500,000 distinct CDR3 sequences, roughly an eighth seen once; the top ten hold approximately 0.9%. These data were also filed under a second study, of yellow fever vaccine responses in identical twins.

What was sequenced was CD4+ T cells sorted from blood. The receptors stem from a woman aged 18-35 years in good health.

This clonotype appeared a few times. The V and J genes are TRBV29-1 and TRBJ2-7, with a tentative D call TRBD2 (7 bases). Looked up from germline, CDR1 is SQVTM and CDR2 is ANQGSEA. Trimming removed 1 base from V and 7 bases from J, with 11 bases in between. There are 12 residues in the CDR3. CDR3 residues: CSVEASGTEQYF. CDR3 coding DNA: TGCAGCGTTGAAGCCAGCGGGACAGAGCAGTACTTC.

The chain joins TRBV12-3 or TRBV12-4 to TRBJ1-2; 9 bases agree with TRBD1. Germline trimming cut 5 bases from V and 8 bases from J; bases unmatched to any gene: 6. The CDR3 length is 13 residues. This chain's CDR3 is CASSPTGGDGYTF. The DNA of the CDR3 is TGTGCCAGCAGTCCGACAGGGGGTGACGGCTACACCTTC.

The chain uses TRBV5-1 and TRBJ2-3; TRBD2 matches at 16 bases. CDR3 length: 18 residues. With 2 bases clipped from V and 5 bases from J, the junction kept 8 bases outside the gene matches. The germline V gene has CDR1 SGHRS and CDR2 YFSETQ. CDR3 sequence reads: CASSLGTSGGATQDTQYF. CDR3 bases: TGCGCCAGCAGCTTAGGGACTAGCGGGGGGGCCACACAAGATACGCAGTATTTT.

The J gene is TRBJ2-2, the V gene TRBV20-1; D not resolved. This CDR3 comprises 14 residues. Germline V gene sequence: CDR1 DFQATT, CDR2 SNEGSKA (reference sequence). The V end lost 6 bases, the J end lost 1 base, and 12 bases lay between the germline ends. The CDR3 protein is CSARPPGNTGELFF. The CDR3, as DNA: TGCAGTGCCCGACCCCCCGGGAACACCGGGGAGCTGTTTTTT.

This clonotype has more than one count but fewer than ten. The V gene is TRBV5-1, the J gene TRBJ2-3; 9 nucleotides agree with TRBD2. With V trimmed by 0 bases and J by 8 bases, 1 base remained unmatched. The CDR3 sequence is 13 residues long. CDR1 and CDR2 from the germline V gene are SGHRS and YFSETQ. The CDR3 bases are TGCGCCAGCAGCTTGGGACTAGCGGTTACGCAGTATTTT. Residues: CASSLGLAVTQYF.

This clonotype occurred many times. The rearrangement uses TRBV10-3 and TRBJ2-7; 8 bases are shared with TRBD1. This CDR3 has 14 amino acids. The ends lost 3 bases at V and 3 bases at J; junction bases unmatched: 4. The germline V gene has CDR1 ENHRY and CDR2 SYGVKD. CDR3 loop: CAISDGQGVYEQYF. The CDR3 DNA is TGTGCCATCAGTGACGGACAGGGTGTCTACGAGCAGTACTTC.

V and J are TRBV7-3 and TRBJ2-1; TRBD1 agrees at 7 bases. The V gene end was trimmed by 3 bases and the J gene end by 1 base; junction bases not matched to a gene: 6. CDR1 is SGHTA and CDR2 is FQGTGA in the germline V gene. The CDR3 consists of 16 residues. CDR3 DNA sequence: TGTGCCAGCAGCTTGGGACAGACTGCATCCTACAATGAGCAGTTCTTC. Protein product: CASSLGQTASYNEQFF. The whole variable domain, remainder taken from reference TRBV7-3 and TRBJ2-1, is GAGVSQTPSNKVTEKGKYVELRCDPISGHTALYWYRQSLGQGPEFLIYFQGTGAADDSGLPNDRFFAVRPEGSVSTLKIQRTERGDSAVYLCASSLGQTASYNEQFFGPGTRLTVL.

This chain uses TRBV12-3 or TRBV12-4 with TRBJ2-3; D remains ambiguous. This CDR3 is 12 amino acids long. V lost 2 bases to trimming and J lost 15 bases, with 15 bases between them. CDR3 loop: CASSLTLPMFYF. The CDR3 DNA sequence: TGTGCCAGCAGTTTAACCCTCCCGATGTTCTATTTT.

The sample holds many counts of this clonotype. The chain employs TRBV18 and TRBJ2-2; TRBD2 matches 10 bases. Unmatched junction bases numbered 4, after V lost 6 bases and J lost 0 bases. The germline V gene has CDR1 KGHSH and CDR2 LQKENI. This CDR3 comprises 16 residues. In DNA form, the CDR3 reads TGTGCCAGCTCTTCCGGACTAGCGGCGAACACCGGGGAGCTGTTTTTT. Amino acid sequence: CASSSGLAANTGELFF.

This clonotype showed up many times. This chain uses TRBV12-3 or TRBV12-4 with TRBJ1-6; 7 bases are a match to TRBD1. V lost 4 bases to trimming and J lost 0 bases; unmatched junction nucleotides: 0. The CDR3 has 15 residues. The CDR3 loop is CASSYRGSYNSPLHF. In nucleotides, the CDR3 is TGTGCCAGCAGTTACAGGGGCTCCTATAATTCACCCCTCCACTTT.

This clonotype was picked up a small number of times. This chain connects TRBV7-3 to TRBJ2-3, with D tentatively TRBD1 or TRBD2 (6 bases each). The V gene lost 6 bases and the J gene lost 4 bases, with 20 bases spanning the gap. The CDR3 is made up of 16 amino acids. From germline, CDR1 is SGHTA and CDR2 FQGTGA. The CDR3 sequence is CASSKNPGAGADTQYF. Written as DNA, the CDR3 is TGTGCCAGCAGTAAAAACCCGGGGGCCGGGGCAGATACGCAGTATTTT. The whole variable domain, filled in from reference TRBV7-3 and TRBJ2-3, reads GAGVSQTPSNKVTEKGKYVELRCDPISGHTALYWYRQSLGQGPEFLIYFQGTGAADDSGLPNDRFFAVRPEGSVSTLKIQRTERGDSAVYLCASSKNPGAGADTQYFGPGTRLTVL.

J is TRBJ2-2 and V is TRBV28; TRBD1 matches 9 bases. Germline V gene sequence: CDR1 MDHEN, CDR2 SYDVKM. This CDR3 has 19 amino acids. V shed 4 bases, J shed 5 bases, and the junction held 17 bases outside the gene matches. The CDR3 here is CASSSTSRPGTGKTGELFF. The CDR3 DNA reads as TGTGCCAGCAGTTCTACCTCCCGACCCGGGACAGGGAAAACCGGGGAGCTGTTTTTT.

CDR3 loop: CSAKAGGNKNIQYF. Written as DNA, the CDR3 is TGCAGTGCTAAAGCGGGGGGAAACAAAAACATTCAGTACTTC. This rearrangement joins TRBV20-1 to TRBJ2-4, with 9 bases identical to TRBD2. Germline V gene data show CDR1 as DFQATT and CDR2 as SNEGSKA (reference sequence). The CDR3 is made up of 14 amino acids. The V segment lost 4 bases and the J segment 3 bases; nucleotides outside the gene matches: 4.

V is TRBV20-1 and J is TRBJ2-3; 14 nucleotides line up with TRBD2. The junction had 3 bases not matched to a gene; V was cut back by 5 bases and J by 5 bases. Germline loops: CDR1 DFQATT, CDR2 SNEGSKA (reference sequence). CDR3 length: 14 residues. The CDR3 spells CSAAGLAGVDTQYF. CDR3 nucleotide sequence: TGCAGTGCTGCGGGACTAGCGGGAGTAGATACGCAGTATTTT.

The chain couples TRBV6-1 to TRBJ2-3; no definite D call. The CDR3 totals 18 residues. V shed 6 bases and J shed 6 bases, with 28 bases lying between them. CDR1 is MNHNS and CDR2 is SASEGT in the germline V gene. CDR3: CASSVLTTFPTSQDTQYF. The CDR3 DNA is TGTGCCAGCAGCGTTCTTACAACCTTCCCTACAAGCCAGGATACGCAGTATTTT.